The 25 T cell receptor beta chains below were found in one sample sequenced in a study of cytomegalovirus exposure and HLA in healthy donors. Both 60 Vbeta primers and 13 Jbeta primers went into the PCR. The repertoire was sequenced with immunoSEQ multiplex PCR; TCRdb's copy has only in-frame clones and lacks some. The sample lists roughly 100,000 clones, roughly four fifths occurring once. The sample consisted of PBMCs. These receptors were collected from a man aged 35 to 55 in good health and CMV-seronegative.

The chain is built from TRBV6-6 and TRBJ2-7; 9 positions match TRBD2. This CDR3 is built from 13 residues. The trim removed 7 bases at V and 10 bases at J, leaving 11 bases unmatched. Germline CDR1 is MNHNY and CDR2 is SVGAGI (reference sequence). CDR3 residues: CASINSGGRRQYF. The CDR3 nucleotides read TGTGCCAGCATAAATAGCGGGGGCCGGCGACAGTACTTC.

J is TRBJ1-5 and V is TRBV13, with 8 bases that match TRBD1. V trimming: 5 bases; J trimming: 4 bases; junction bases outside the gene matches: 7. The CDR3 totals 15 residues. Germline values: CDR1 PRHDT, CDR2 FYEKMQ (reference sequence). The CDR3 sequence is CASSIQGAPNQPQHF. Written as DNA, the CDR3 is TGTGCCAGCAGCATTCAGGGGGCCCCGAATCAGCCCCAGCATTTT. Full variable domain (rest looked up from reference TRBV13 and TRBJ1-5): AAGVIQSPRHLIKEKRETATLKCYPIPRHDTVYWYQQGPGQDPQFLISFYEKMQSDKGSIPDRFSAQQFSDYHSELNMSSLELGDSALYFCASSIQGAPNQPQHFGDGTRLSIL.

The chain combines TRBV11-2 with TRBJ2-7; possible D gene TRBD2, 6 bases. V was pared by 3 bases and J by 3 bases, with 12 bases between. This CDR3 is built from 14 residues. The germline gives CDR1 SGHAT, CDR2 FQNNGV. The CDR3 region has the DNA TGTGCCAGCAGCTTCGGGACTGGATTCTACGAGCAGTACTTC. This gives the protein CASSFGTGFYEQYF.

This clone occurred a few times. V is TRBV7-2 and J is TRBJ2-5; 11 bases agree with TRBD2. Germline CDR1 reads SGHTA; CDR2 reads FQGNSA. V shed 3 bases and J 5 bases; nucleotides not matched to a gene: 5. The CDR3 covers 15 residues. In DNA, the CDR3 is TGTGCCAGCAGCTTTAGCGGGGGGGCCGGGGAGACCCAGTACTTC. It specifies CASSFSGGAGETQYF.

The V call is TRBV4-1, the J call TRBJ2-6; 10 bases are shared with TRBD2. Trimming cost V 4 bases and J 0 bases; bases outside gene matches: 9. Germline CDR1 MGHRA, CDR2 YSYEKL. This CDR3 spans 19 amino acids. CDR3: CASSPMLAGAISGANVLTF. The CDR3 nucleotides are TGCGCCAGCAGCCCCATGCTAGCGGGGGCAATCTCTGGGGCCAACGTCCTGACTTTC.

V is TRBV2 and J is TRBJ2-1, with D perhaps TRBD2 (6 bases). Looked up from germline, CDR1 is SNHLY and CDR2 is FYNNEI. V was cut by 5 bases and J by 2 bases, with 7 bases left in between. The CDR3 extends over 13 amino acids. The CDR3: CASSSGAYNEQFF. The CDR3, as DNA: TGTGCCAGCAGTTCGGGGGCCTACAATGAGCAGTTCTTC.

The chain is built from TRBV28 and TRBJ2-7, with a tentative D call TRBD2 (5 bases). This CDR3 comprises 19 residues. Per the germline V gene, CDR1 is MDHEN and CDR2 is SYDVKM. Trimming took off 6 bases at V and 1 base at J, with 28 bases between the two ends. The CDR3, as DNA: TGTGCCAGCAGCTCTTCGCGGACGGGAAGTTTGAGGTGGTCCTACGAGCAGTACTTC. It yields the protein CASSSSRTGSLRWSYEQYF.

The V gene is TRBV6-1, the J gene TRBJ2-2; the D gene is possibly TRBD1 (6 bases). The germline V and J ends were trimmed by 3 bases and 4 bases, with 15 bases remaining between them. Germline V CDR1 and CDR2: MNHNS, SASEGT. This CDR3 has 16 amino acids. CDR3 amino acids: CASSDGEPQGTGELFF. In DNA form, the CDR3 reads TGTGCCAGCAGTGACGGGGAGCCACAGGGCACCGGGGAGCTGTTTTTT.

This clone was detected only a few times. The rearrangement joins TRBV30 to TRBJ1-1; tentative D call: TRBD1 (5 bases). With 3 bases removed from V and 2 bases from J, the gap between germline ends came to 19 bases. This CDR3 comprises 16 residues. Germline V gene sequence: CDR1 GTSNPN, CDR2 SVGIG (reference sequence). CDR3: CAWSPIWGRANTEAFF. CDR3 coding DNA: TGTGCCTGGAGCCCAATTTGGGGCAGGGCCAACACTGAAGCTTTCTTT.

This sequence joins TRBV6-4 and TRBJ1-5; a possible D gene is TRBD1 (5 bases). CDR3 length equals 16 residues. Per germline, CDR1 MRHNA and CDR2 SNTAGT. Trimming pared 0 bases from V and 2 bases from J, leaving 11 bases between. CDR3 protein: CASSDSRVRGNQPQHF. The CDR3 DNA reads as TGTGCCAGCAGTGACTCCAGGGTTCGGGGCAATCAGCCCCAGCATTTT.

This chain links TRBV5-4 with TRBJ2-7, with 10 bases that match TRBD1. The CDR3 spans 13 residues. CDR1 and CDR2 from the germline V gene are SGHNT and YYREEE (reference sequence). Trimming at V came to 4 bases and at J to 5 bases, leaving 3 bases not matched to a gene. The DNA of the CDR3 is TGTGCCAGCAGCCGACAGGGGGCGGACGAGCAGTACTTC. Its translation: CASSRQGADEQYF.

CDR3 protein: CASSLQRGRTDTQYF. CDR3 sequence (DNA): TGTGCCAGCAGCTTACAACGGGGTCGCACAGATACGCAGTATTTT. The chain combines TRBV7-2 with TRBJ2-3; TRBD2 might be the D (5 bases). CDR3 length: 15 residues. With 2 bases removed from V and 1 base from J, the gap between germline ends came to 10 bases. Germline CDR1 and CDR2: SGHTA and FQGNSA.

V and J are TRBV19 and TRBJ1-2, with TRBD1 identical over 7 bases. The CDR3 contains 15 residues. V trimming: 2 bases; J trimming: 1 base; junction bases outside the gene matches: 4. Germline V gene lookup returns CDR1 LNHDA and CDR2 SQIVND (reference sequence). Here the CDR3 DNA reads TGTGCCAGTAGTATATGGGACAGCGTTAACTATGGCTACACCTTC. It yields the protein CASSIWDSVNYGYTF.

This chain links TRBV9 with TRBJ2-1; 11 bases align to TRBD1. V was clipped by 6 bases and J by 5 bases; unmatched bases: 10. The V gene's germline CDR1 is SGDLS and CDR2 YYNGEE. This CDR3 has 16 residues. CDR3 loop: CASNPRGQGADNEQFF. Here the CDR3 DNA reads TGTGCCAGCAACCCGAGAGGACAGGGGGCCGACAATGAGCAGTTCTTC.

This chain uses TRBV28 with TRBJ1-3; D perhaps matches TRBD1 (5 bases). With 6 bases removed from V and 1 base from J, the gap between germline ends came to 16 bases. CDR3 length equals 16 residues. Germline V gives CDR1 MDHEN, CDR2 SYDVKM. DNA of the CDR3: TGTGCCAGCAGGGGGACGGGAGCGGGGTCTGGAAACACCATATATTTT. Translation gives CASRGTGAGSGNTIYF.

V usage is TRBV5-6 and J usage is TRBJ2-3, with 12 bases lining up with TRBD2. The CDR3 runs 16 residues. The germline V gene encodes CDR1 SGHDT and CDR2 YYEEEE. With V trimmed by 2 bases and J by 3 bases, 4 bases remained unmatched. CDR3 sequence reads: CASSLGLAGWTDTQYF. The CDR3, as DNA: TGTGCCAGCAGCTTAGGACTAGCGGGGTGGACAGATACGCAGTATTTT.

V and J are TRBV7-3 and TRBJ2-3; 8 positions agree with TRBD1. The trim removed 5 bases at V and 6 bases at J, leaving 13 bases unmatched. Germline V lookup: CDR1 SGHTA, CDR2 FQGTGA. This CDR3 contains 16 residues. CDR3 in DNA: TGTGCCAGCAGCCCGGACAGGGAGAGATTCCCGGATACGCAGTATTTT. Residues: CASSPDRERFPDTQYF.

V is TRBV5-1 and J is TRBJ1-1; maybe TRBD1 (5 bases). This CDR3 region has 17 residues. Germline V gene sequence: CDR1 SGHRS, CDR2 YFSETQ. V dropped 0 bases and J dropped 4 bases, with 19 bases sitting between them. The CDR3 region has the DNA TGCGCCAGCAGCTTGGCCTGGGGGGGTCAGGAGTCCACTGAAGCTTTCTTT. It encodes CASSLAWGGQESTEAFF. Combining the CDR3 with reference TRBV5-1 and TRBJ1-1 gives the whole variable domain KAGVTQTPRYLIKTRGQQVTLSCSPISGHRSVSWYQQTPGQGLQFLFEYFSETQRNKGNFPGRFSGRQFSNSRSEMNVSTLELGDSALYLCASSLAWGGQESTEAFFGQGTRLTVV.

The V gene is TRBV6-4, the J gene TRBJ2-2; D gene ambiguous. Germline V gene lookup returns CDR1 MRHNA and CDR2 SNTAGT. V shed 6 bases and J shed 6 bases, with 5 bases lying between them. The CDR3 spans 11 residues. As DNA, the CDR3 is TGTGCCAGCAGCGTTGCCGGGGAGCTGTTTTTT. Amino acid sequence: CASSVAGELFF.

A few counts support this clone. DNA of the CDR3: TGCGCCAGCAATTATCAGGGGACCGACGAGCAGTACTTC. Protein product: CASNYQGTDEQYF. V gene TRBV5-1 combines with J gene TRBJ2-7, with D possibly matching TRBD1 (6 bases). Germline assignment: CDR1 SGHRS and CDR2 YFSETQ. The CDR3 length is 13 residues. V shed 6 bases and J shed 5 bases, with 15 bases lying between them.

A note on this clone: Since the CDR3 does not end with the conserved phenylalanine or tryptophan, this likely comes from a read error. This chain links TRBV2 with TRBJ1-4, with D perhaps matching TRBD1 (5 bases). Germline values: CDR1 SNHLY, CDR2 FYNNEI. This CDR3 spans 14 amino acids. V was clipped by 6 bases and J by 4 bases, with 12 bases between them. The CDR3 DNA follows: TGTGCCAGCAGAGGGGCAGATCGTAATGAAAAACTGTTTGTT. It encodes CASRGADRNEKLFV.

This sequence joins TRBV10-3 and TRBJ1-1; 8 bases are a match to TRBD1. The CDR3 sequence is 15 residues long. Germline lookup yields CDR1 ENHRY and CDR2 SYGVKD. V trimming: 6 bases; J trimming: 6 bases; junction bases outside the gene matches: 12. The CDR3 DNA reads as TGTGCCATCAGAGAGCCCGGACAGGGCGAACCTGAAGCTTTCTTT. It is translated as CAIREPGQGEPEAFF.

In this sample, this clone turned up once. The chain joins TRBV4-2 to TRBJ1-1; maybe TRBD1 (5 bases). V lost 0 bases, J lost 3 bases, and 14 bases lay in between. CDR3 length equals 16 residues. Germline-derived CDR1 and CDR2 are LGHNA and YNFKEQ. CDR3 coding DNA: TGTGCCAGCAGCCAAGATCGCGGGGGATTGGACACTGAAGCTTTCTTT. Amino acid sequence: CASSQDRGGLDTEAFF.

The chain employs TRBV19 and TRBJ2-7; D may be TRBD1 (6 bases). Germline lookup yields CDR1 LNHDA and CDR2 SQIVND (reference sequence). The CDR3 spans 15 residues. V was clipped by 5 bases and J by 6 bases, with 20 bases between them. This CDR3 reads CASSSQGSTPSEQYF. CDR3 coding DNA: TGTGCCAGTAGTTCCCAGGGGTCCACCCCCAGCGAGCAGTACTTC.

The CDR3 bases are TGTGCCAGCAGCTCACAGCACACCGGGGAGCTGTTTTTT. Its translation is CASSSQHTGELFF. The V gene is TRBV5-4, the J gene TRBJ2-2; D is unclear. Trimming stripped 3 bases from V and 3 bases from J, with 6 bases between. The germline gives CDR1 SGHNT, CDR2 YYREEE (reference sequence). The CDR3 extends over 13 amino acids.